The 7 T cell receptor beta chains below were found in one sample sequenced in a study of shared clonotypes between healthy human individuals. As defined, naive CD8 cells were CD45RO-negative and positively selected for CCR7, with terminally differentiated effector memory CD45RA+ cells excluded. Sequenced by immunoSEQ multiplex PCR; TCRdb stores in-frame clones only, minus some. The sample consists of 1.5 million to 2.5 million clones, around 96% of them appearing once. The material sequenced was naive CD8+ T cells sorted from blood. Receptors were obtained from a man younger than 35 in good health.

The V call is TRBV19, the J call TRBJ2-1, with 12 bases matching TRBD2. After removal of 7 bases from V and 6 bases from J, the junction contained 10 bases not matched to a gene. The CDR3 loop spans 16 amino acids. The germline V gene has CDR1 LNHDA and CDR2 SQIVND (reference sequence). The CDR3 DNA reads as TGTGCCAGTAAAAGGCTAGCGGGAGGGATGAGCAATGAGCAGTTCTTC. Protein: CASKRLAGGMSNEQFF.

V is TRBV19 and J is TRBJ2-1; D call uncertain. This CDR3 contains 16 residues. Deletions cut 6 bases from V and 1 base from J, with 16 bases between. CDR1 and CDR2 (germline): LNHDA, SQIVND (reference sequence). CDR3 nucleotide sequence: TGTGCCAGTAGGACCCTCGCGGAAAAATCCTACAATGAGCAGTTCTTC. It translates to CASRTLAEKSYNEQFF.

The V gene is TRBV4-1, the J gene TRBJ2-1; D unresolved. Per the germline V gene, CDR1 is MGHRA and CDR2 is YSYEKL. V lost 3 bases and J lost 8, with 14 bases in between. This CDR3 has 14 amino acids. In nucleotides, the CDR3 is TGCGCCAGCAGCCACGGACCCTCCTCCGATGAGCAGTTCTTC. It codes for CASSHGPSSDEQFF.

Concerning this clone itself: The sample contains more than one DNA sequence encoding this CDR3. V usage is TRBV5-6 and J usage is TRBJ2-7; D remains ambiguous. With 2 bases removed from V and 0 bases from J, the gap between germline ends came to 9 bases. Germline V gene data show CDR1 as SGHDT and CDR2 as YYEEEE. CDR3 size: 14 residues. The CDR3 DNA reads TGTGCCAGCAGCTTCGCTTCCAGCTCCTACGAGCAGTACTTC. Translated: CASSFASSSYEQYF.

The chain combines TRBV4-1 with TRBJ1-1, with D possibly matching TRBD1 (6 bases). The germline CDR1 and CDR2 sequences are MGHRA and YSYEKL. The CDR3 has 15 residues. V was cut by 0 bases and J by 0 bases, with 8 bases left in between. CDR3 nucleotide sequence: TGCGCCAGCAGCCAAGAGACAGGAGTGAACACTGAAGCTTTCTTT. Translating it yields CASSQETGVNTEAFF.

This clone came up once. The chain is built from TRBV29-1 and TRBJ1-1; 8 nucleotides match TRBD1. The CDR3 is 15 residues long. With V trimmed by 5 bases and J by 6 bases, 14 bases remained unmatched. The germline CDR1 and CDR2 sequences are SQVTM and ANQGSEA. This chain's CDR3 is CSVSDRAEGIPEAFF. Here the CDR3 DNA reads TGCAGCGTTTCGGACAGGGCAGAGGGGATCCCTGAAGCTTTCTTT.

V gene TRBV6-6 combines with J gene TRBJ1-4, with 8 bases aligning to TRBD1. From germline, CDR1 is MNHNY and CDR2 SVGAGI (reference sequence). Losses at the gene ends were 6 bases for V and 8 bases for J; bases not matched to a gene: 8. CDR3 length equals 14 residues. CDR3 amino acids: CASSPDRGWEKLFF. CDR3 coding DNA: TGTGCCAGCAGCCCAGACAGGGGATGGGAAAAACTGTTTTTT.